This T cell receptor beta chain was found in a study of coeliac disease (dated by TCRdb to between 2020 and 2023). Notes on the research overall: Coeliac patients were categorised as having newly diagnosed active disease, refractory coeliac disease type I, or disease controlled by a gluten-free diet. Because high-resolution HLA typing was not available, biased TRBV7-2 usage was queried as a proof of principle. Next-generation sequencing of rearranged TRB and TRG CDR3 regions was applied to small intestinal lymphocyte fractions from coeliac and non-coeliac patients. The study was aimed at characterising TR repertoires of small intestinal T cells in active, refractory type I and gluten-free-diet-treated coeliac disease. Of the approximately 30 patients in the full study, around 22 had coeliac disease confirmed by serology and 8 were controls with non-small intestinal disorders. TRB sequencing succeeded for samples from roughly 26 subjects, including about 25 paired bulk unsorted intraepithelial and lamina propria cell samples.

As concerns this clone: Its specific antigen is unknown. The record has no base qualities; no much larger clone is one base away.

Aliquots of 500,000 cells were frozen in DMSO/FBS in liquid nitrogen, and a single aliquot per fraction was used for sequencing. Endoscopy and small intestinal biopsy were performed in all 30 patients in the study. Lamina propria cells were released by collagenase digestion of the biopsy tissue remaining after intraepithelial cell isolation. Genomic DNA was extracted from frozen unsorted cell fractions using the Qiagen DNeasy blood extraction kit. The library was generated by the immunoSEQ multiplex PCR assay. In a multiplexed PCR, the TR loci were amplified; reverse primers were designed against J gene segments, whereas forward primers were designed against V gene segments. The Illumina HiSeq System was used to sequence the amplified CDR3 regions. Per the original workflow: A nearest-neighbour algorithm merged closely related reads to remove PCR and sequencing errors and collapse data into unique sequences. Repertoires were summarised by clonality and by T cell density, defined as TR molecules per amount of genomic DNA input. Public TRs were defined as CDR3 amino acid sequences in at least 80% of unsorted samples, then tested for differential abundance between coeliac and control samples. Every lamina propria sample was searched for matches to a list of roughly 220 published gliadin-specific TRB sequences. Disease-group differences in clonality and density were tested with Kruskal-Wallis tests followed by Dunn post-tests. This immuneACCESS table, as held by TCRdb, lists in-frame sequences with V and J called but not all clones. Of the missing ones, under half trace to an unresolved V gene in checked studies; the others have no known cause. V and J calls and clone size follow that table, whereas D and trimming were derived from the DNA. This sample has 6,500 to 8,000 clones in its table, and about 71% of those were observed once. Less than 7% of the sample is in the top ten clones.

In the germline V gene, CDR1 corresponds to MNHNS and CDR2 to SASEGT. The junction carries 9 bases between V and J, which are trimmed by 7 bases and 1 base respectively. The CDR3 has 13 amino acids, counting the end cysteine and phenylalanine. Kept here is only the CDR3 DNA, which spans 39 bases and is read in frame from base 1. General findings and caveats noted by the study authors: TRB repertoires were mostly private, with most amino acid sequences found in only one sample, and V-gene usage showed no significant difference between disease groups. Cross-contamination between compartments was possible, because separating intraepithelial cells from lamina propria cells did not produce high-purity fractions. In the authors' view, the approach was unsuitable for unbiased detection of gliadin-specific T cells, since gliadin-specific T cells are scarce and rarely shared between patients. Published gliadin-specific TRB sequences were found in 9 of 18 coeliac lamina propria samples but in only 1 of 6 controls. Lower clonality than in controls was observed in the TRB and TRG repertoires of active coeliac intraepithelial and lamina propria samples, suggesting that diverse T cells were recruited.

The sample taken for sequencing was lamina propria lymphocytes from the gut. Interpreted using the paper, the cell subset or site label stands for: lamina propria cell (LPC) fraction of small intestinal biopsy. The V and J segments used are TRBV6-1 and TRBJ2-3; no confident D gene assignment can be made. This receptor was taken from a man aged 45-65 years with active celiac disease. The CDR3 sequence is CASTLRGTDTQYF. The DNA sequence is as follows: TGTGCCAGCACCCTCCGGGGCACAGATACGCAGTATTTT.